This T cell receptor beta chain appears in the sequencing data of a study of blood T cell repertoires in COVID-19. Across the whole study: Sites across the United States, Italy and Spain contributed samples from acute and convalescent COVID-19. From T cells, B-cell-depleted T cells, or PBMCs came the material, which was cDNA or gDNA.

The CDR3 sequence is 12 residues long. Germline V gene sequence: CDR1 SGHTS, CDR2 YDEGEE. The V gene lost 4 bases and the J gene lost 7 bases, with 11 bases spanning the gap. A few counts support this clone. During active infection, Seattle patients enrolled and were then monitored through disease. Clones were sequenced by immunoSEQ multiplex PCR, and TCRdb holds only the in-frame ones, with some missing. The sample includes about 150,000 clones, approximately 86% of them seen just once. Sequencing input: peripheral blood. The sequence came from a man between 60 and 75 years old with COVID-19, enrolled during active disease. This rearrangement joins TRBV5-8 to TRBJ1-1, with a possible D match to TRBD1 (6 bases). CDR3 protein: CASSKTGFEAFF. For the CDR3, the DNA is TGTGCCAGCAGCAAGACAGGCTTTGAAGCTTTCTTT. Variable domain in full (rest from reference TRBV5-8 and TRBJ1-1): EAGVTQSPTHLIKTRGQQATLRCSPISGHTSVYWYQQALGLGLQFLLWYDEGEERNRGNFPPRFSGRQFPNYSSELNVNALELEDSALYLCASSKTGFEAFFGQGTRLTVV.